These 12 T cell receptor beta chains came from one sample sequenced in a study of cytomegalovirus exposure and HLA in healthy donors. PCR employed 60 Vbeta and 13 Jbeta primers. The repertoire was sequenced with immunoSEQ multiplex PCR; TCRdb's copy has only in-frame clones and lacks some. The repertoire includes approximately 170,000 clones, less than 85% of them detected once, and 1% sits in the top ten. The specimen sequenced was PBMCs. Every receptor here comes from a boy between 2 and 10 years old in good health and CMV-seronegative.

This chain links TRBV7-9 with TRBJ2-7; a weak D match, TRBD2 (6 bases). Trimming took 5 bases from V and 2 from J, leaving 7 bases between them. The CDR3 runs to 12 residues. Germline CDR1 SEHNR, CDR2 FQNEAQ (reference sequence). The CDR3 region is CASSPGAYEQYF. CDR3 coding DNA: TGTGCCAGCAGCCCGGGGGCCTACGAGCAGTACTTC.

The chain combines TRBV6-1 with TRBJ2-7; no definite D call. CDR1 is MNHNS and CDR2 is SASEGT in the germline V gene. Trimming left V 10 bases short and J 0 bases short, with 10 bases between. CDR3 length: 12 residues. CDR3 loop: CATRSSSYEQYF. The DNA of the CDR3 is TGTGCCACCAGGAGCTCCTCCTACGAGCAGTACTTC.

CDR3 sequence (DNA): TGTGCCAGCAGTCCCAGGGGTTACACTGAAGCTTTCTTT. This gives the protein CASSPRGYTEAFF. The chain is built from TRBV27 and TRBJ1-1; a weak D match, TRBD1 (6 bases). V was trimmed by 5 bases and J by 3 bases, leaving 10 bases between them. Per germline, CDR1 MNHEY and CDR2 SMNVEV (reference sequence). This CDR3 has 13 residues.

The chain carries TRBV6-5 and TRBJ1-2; 8 bases are shared with TRBD1. Germline assignment: CDR1 MNHEY and CDR2 SVGAGI. Trimming at V came to 7 bases and at J to 6 bases, leaving 7 bases not matched to a gene. The CDR3 covers 13 residues. The CDR3 spells CASKQAGGNGYTF. DNA of the CDR3: TGTGCCAGCAAACAGGCAGGGGGCAATGGCTACACCTTC.

This clone was detected only a few times. Its ends do not fully match the called genes, so a read error is possible. CDR3 DNA: TGTTCCAGCAGCTCAGGGATCCGAGATACGCAGTATTTT. Its translation is CSSSSGIRDTQYF. The J gene is TRBJ2-3, the V gene TRBV7-9, with D perhaps matching TRBD1 (5 bases). CDR1 is SEHNR and CDR2 is FQNEAQ in the germline V gene (reference sequence). This CDR3 has 13 amino acids.

This chain connects TRBV5-4 to TRBJ1-4; possibly TRBD1 for D (6 bases). V was cut by 2 bases and J by 3 bases, with 11 bases left in between. Germline V gives CDR1 SGHNT, CDR2 YYREEE (reference sequence). The CDR3 loop spans 15 amino acids. The CDR3 DNA reads TGTGCCAGCAGCTTACAGGGAGTCCCTAATGAAAAACTGTTTTTT. It translates to CASSLQGVPNEKLFF.

The rearrangement joins TRBV19 to TRBJ2-5; 8 bases map to TRBD1. The CDR3 is made up of 15 amino acids. The V gene's germline CDR1 is LNHDA and CDR2 SQIVND (reference sequence). Trimming took 5 bases from V and 5 from J; bases not matched to a gene: 10. CDR3 residues: CASSPRDRLDETQYF. CDR3 in DNA: TGTGCCAGTAGTCCCAGGGACAGGCTGGACGAGACCCAGTACTTC.

The chain links TRBV5-1 to TRBJ2-6; tentative D call: TRBD1 (6 bases). Trimming took off 4 bases at V and 0 bases at J, with 14 bases between the two ends. The CDR3 loop spans 17 amino acids. In germline, CDR1 is SGHRS, CDR2 YFSETQ. The CDR3 spells CASSRQGQFSGANVLTF. The DNA for the CDR3 is TGCGCCAGCAGCAGGCAGGGACAATTCTCTGGGGCCAACGTCCTGACTTTC.

CDR3 bases: TGTGCCAGTAGTATATCAGAAAACTATGGCTACACCTTC. The encoded protein is CASSISENYGYTF. V usage is TRBV19 and J usage is TRBJ1-2; D remains ambiguous. Per germline, CDR1 LNHDA and CDR2 SQIVND (reference sequence). CDR3 size: 13 residues. V gave up 2 bases and J gave up 2 bases, with 6 bases separating them.

The chain couples TRBV7-3 to TRBJ2-6, with D possibly being TRBD1 (6 bases). The CDR3 contains 16 residues. Germline CDR1 is SGHTA and CDR2 is FQGTGA. The V end was cut by 5 bases, the J end by 1 base, with 12 bases between. CDR3 in amino acids: CASSPLGGSGANVLTF. The DNA of the CDR3 is TGTGCCAGCAGCCCCCTAGGGGGTTCTGGGGCCAACGTCCTGACTTTC.

The V call is TRBV6-1, the J call TRBJ1-2, with TRBD1 as a possible D gene (6 bases). CDR3 length: 10 residues. Germline CDR1 reads MNHNS; CDR2 reads SASEGT. In DNA form, the CDR3 reads TGTGCAGGGGGAGAATATGGCTACACCTTC. It codes for CAGGEYGYTF.

This clone was picked up a small number of times. The chain uses TRBV29-1 and TRBJ1-1; D gene uncertain. This CDR3 has 12 residues. The V end lost 4 bases, the J end lost 4 bases, and 10 bases lay between the germline ends. Germline V lookup: CDR1 SQVTM, CDR2 ANQGSEA. The CDR3 DNA reads as TGCAGCGTTGGAGGTGATGGCACTGAAGCTTTCTTT. This encodes CSVGGDGTEAFF.